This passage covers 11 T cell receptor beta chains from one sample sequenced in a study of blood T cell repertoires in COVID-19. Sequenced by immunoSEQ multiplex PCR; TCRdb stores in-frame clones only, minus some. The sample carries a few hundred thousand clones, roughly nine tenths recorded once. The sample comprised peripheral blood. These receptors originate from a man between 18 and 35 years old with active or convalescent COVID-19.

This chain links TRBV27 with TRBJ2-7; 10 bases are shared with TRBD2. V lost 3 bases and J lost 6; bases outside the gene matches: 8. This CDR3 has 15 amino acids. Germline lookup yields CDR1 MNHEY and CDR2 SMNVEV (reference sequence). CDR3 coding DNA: TGTGCCAGCAGTTTCGGGACTAGCGTCGTCGGCGAGCAGTACTTC. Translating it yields CASSFGTSVVGEQYF.

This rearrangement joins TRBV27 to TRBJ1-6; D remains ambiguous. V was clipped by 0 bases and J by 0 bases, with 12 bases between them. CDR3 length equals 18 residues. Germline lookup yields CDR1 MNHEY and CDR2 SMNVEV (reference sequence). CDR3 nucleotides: TGTGCCAGCAGTTTATCGATCGGTAGGAGCTCCTATAATTCACCCCTCCACTTT. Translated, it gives CASSLSIGRSSYNSPLHF.

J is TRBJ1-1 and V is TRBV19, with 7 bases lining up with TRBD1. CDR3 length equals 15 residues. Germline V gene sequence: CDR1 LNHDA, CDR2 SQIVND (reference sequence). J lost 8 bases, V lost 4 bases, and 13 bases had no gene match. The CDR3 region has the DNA TGTGCCAGTAGTAGGATCCTATCAGGGGGGATCGAAGCTTTCTTT. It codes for CASSRILSGGIEAFF.

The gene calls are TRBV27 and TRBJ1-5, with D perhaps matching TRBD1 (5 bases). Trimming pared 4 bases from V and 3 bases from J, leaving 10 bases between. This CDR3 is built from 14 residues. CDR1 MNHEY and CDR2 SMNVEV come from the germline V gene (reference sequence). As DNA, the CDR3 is TGTGCCAGCAGTTGGACACGGAACAATCAGCCCCAGCATTTT. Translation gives CASSWTRNNQPQHF.

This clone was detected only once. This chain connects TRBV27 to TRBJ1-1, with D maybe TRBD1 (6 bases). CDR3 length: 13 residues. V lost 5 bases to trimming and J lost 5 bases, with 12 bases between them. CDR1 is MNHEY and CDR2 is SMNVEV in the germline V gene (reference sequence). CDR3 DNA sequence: TGTGCCAGCAGTACAGGGAAGGGGACTGAAGCTTTCTTT. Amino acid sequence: CASSTGKGTEAFF.

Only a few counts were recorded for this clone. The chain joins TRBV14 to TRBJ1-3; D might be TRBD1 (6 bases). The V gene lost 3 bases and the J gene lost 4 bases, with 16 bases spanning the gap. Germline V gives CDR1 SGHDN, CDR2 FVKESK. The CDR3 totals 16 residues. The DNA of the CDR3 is TGTGCCAGCAGCCAGGCACGGGGGGGGCACGGAAACACCATATATTTT. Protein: CASSQARGGHGNTIYF. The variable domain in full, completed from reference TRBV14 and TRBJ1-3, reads EAGVTQFPSHSVIEKGQTVTLRCDPISGHDNLYWYRRVMGKEIKFLLHFVKESKQDESGMPNNRFLAERTGGTYSTLKVQPAELEDSGVYFCASSQARGGHGNTIYFGEGSWLTVV.

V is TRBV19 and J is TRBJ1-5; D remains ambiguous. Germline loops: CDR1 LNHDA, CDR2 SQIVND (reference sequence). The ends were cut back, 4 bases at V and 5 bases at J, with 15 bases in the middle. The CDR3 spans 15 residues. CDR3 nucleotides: TGTGCCAGTAGTACCCGAGACATTATGGATCAGCCCCAGCATTTT. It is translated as CASSTRDIMDQPQHF.

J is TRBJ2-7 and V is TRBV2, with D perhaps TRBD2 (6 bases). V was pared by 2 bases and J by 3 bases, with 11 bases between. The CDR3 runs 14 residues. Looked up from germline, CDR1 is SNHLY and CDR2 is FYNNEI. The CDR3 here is CASSEYSGYYEQYF. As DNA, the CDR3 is TGTGCCAGCAGTGAATATAGCGGATACTACGAGCAGTACTTC.

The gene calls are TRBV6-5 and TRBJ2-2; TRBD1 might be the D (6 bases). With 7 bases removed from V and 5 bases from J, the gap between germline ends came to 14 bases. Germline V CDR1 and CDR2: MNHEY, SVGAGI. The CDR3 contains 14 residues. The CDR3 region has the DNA TGTGCCAGCACTCCAGGGGCAGGTACCGGGGAGCTGTTTTTT. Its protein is CASTPGAGTGELFF.

The CDR3 DNA reads TGTGCCAGCAGCTACCCGGAGGGCGAGGTAGATACGCAGTATTTT. Translating it yields CASSYPEGEVDTQYF. The chain has TRBV7-3 and TRBJ2-3; a possible D gene is TRBD2 (6 bases). Trimming cost V 4 bases and J 5 bases, with 16 bases left between them. Germline assignment: CDR1 SGHTA and CDR2 FQGTGA. This CDR3 has 15 residues.

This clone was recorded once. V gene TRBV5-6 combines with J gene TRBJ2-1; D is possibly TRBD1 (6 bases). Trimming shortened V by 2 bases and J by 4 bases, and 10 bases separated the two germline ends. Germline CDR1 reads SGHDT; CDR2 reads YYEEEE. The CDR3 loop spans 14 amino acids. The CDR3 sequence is CASSFGQGYNEQFF. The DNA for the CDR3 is TGTGCCAGCAGCTTTGGGCAGGGGTACAATGAGCAGTTCTTC.